The TCR beta chain described here comes from a study of PD-1 blockade in classical Hodgkin lymphoma (dated by TCRdb to the early 2020s). Regarding the study in general: To define a peripheral blood immune signature of response to PD-1 blockade in classical Hodgkin lymphoma, the study combined TCR beta sequencing with CyTOF. Broader findings and caveats from the paper: Baseline diversity similar to that of newly diagnosed patients was observed in trial patients achieving complete response, whereas significantly lower diversity was observed in partial responders and progressors. The study was limited to a single clinical trial cohort, and causes of repertoire differences, possibly disease activity or prior therapy, remained undefined. CD4+ but not CD8+ TCR diversity rose significantly by C4D1 (p=0.0027 vs p=0.16), most apparent in complete responders (p=0.02). Baseline TCR diversity was reported to be lower in newly diagnosed patients than in healthy donors, and even lower in relapsed/refractory patients. Diversity was lower in patients who began nivolumab less than 1 year after ASCT, so these patients were left out of later analyses to avoid confounding by immune reconstitution.

The time point tag for this specimen amounts to: cycle 4 day 1 (C4D1), after more than five weeks of nivolumab. Every trial patient had relapsed following autologous stem cell transplantation, and prior brentuximab vedotin exposure was what differed among cohorts A, B and C. Using a Miltenyi CD8+ T cell isolation kit, CD8+ T cells were purified from thawed PBMCs through magnetic negative selection. The trial cohort was composed of 56 patients with relapsed/refractory classical Hodgkin lymphoma, for whom complete response, partial response or progressive disease was recorded as best overall response. Nivolumab dosing was 3 mg/kg intravenously every 2 weeks, continuing until either disease progression or unacceptable toxicity. Single-agent nivolumab was administered to trial patients in the multi-cohort phase II CheckMate 205 trial. An independent review committee assessed best overall response using the 2007 International Working Group response criteria. PBMCs from the trial were collected at three points: immediately before nivolumab initiation (C1D1), and during therapy at cycle 2 day 1 and cycle 4 day 1. Peripheral blood was collected in 8 mL Vacutainer Cell Preparation Tubes, from which PBMCs were isolated by centrifugation and then cryopreserved. Purified CD4+ and CD8+ fractions were prepared only for cases in which an additional PBMC sample was available. On LS columns in a quadroMACS separator, the magnetically labelled cells were depleted, and the flow-through was collected as the purified fraction.

Trimming leaves V shorter by 1 base and J shorter by 3 bases, with the junction holding 4 bases beyond the gene matches. CDR1 and CDR2, per the germline V gene, are MGHRA and YSYEKL. From its cysteine to its phenylalanine, the CDR3 spans 15 amino acids. Of all the DNA, just the CDR3 is kept, 45 bases in frame from base 1. The Qiagen DNeasy kit was used to extract genomic DNA both from unsorted PBMCs and from the negatively selected CD4+ and CD8+ fractions. TCR beta CDR3 regions were subjected to amplification by immunoSEQ multiplex PCR with primers that anneal to V and J segments. Amplification bias was minimized using a synthetic immune receptor repertoire, and residual bias was removed computationally after sequencing. The paper's data handling went like this. Custom Python scripts were used to quantify repertoire diversity as the Shannon entropy index. Unsorted, CD4+ and CD8+ repertoires were examined separately, except in combined analyses, for which CD4+ and CD8+ sequences were merged in silico. Clonal expansion was defined as at least a 2-fold frequency increase after treatment relative to C1D1, with a pseudocount of 0.5 for undetected baseline clones. Clones with 0 or 1 copy at C1D1 were defined as singleton clones, while clones with 2 or more copies were defined as non-singleton clones. Clones expanded in unsorted samples were annotated as CD4+, CD8+ or unknown by matching protein sequences in sorted samples from the same patient. Diversity changes from C1D1 to C4D1 were tested in paired samples using Wilcoxon tests. The table was pulled from immuneACCESS by TCRdb, which kept in-frame rearrangements only. Such tables lose some clones; where checked, under half of the loss comes from unresolved V genes, and the rest has no known cause. The V and J calls and clone size were taken over from that table, and D and trimming were inferred from the DNA. Present in this sample are approximately 10,000 clones, 70% to 90% of which were seen just once. About 35% of the sample is held by the ten biggest clonotypes.

The sample holds a few counts of this clone. The antigen this receptor binds is unknown. No much larger clonotype is one base removed from it; base qualities were not supplied. The receptor was derived from a human donor with classical Hodgkin lymphoma. The donor label of this sample is uncertain. Specimen: CD8+ T cells from blood, collected before the fourth cycle of nivolumab. The chain was built from TRBV4-1 and TRBJ2-7; 9 bases in the junction line up with TRBD2. The CDR3 sequence is CASSQGGTSLYEQYF. The DNA reads TGCGCCAGCAGCCAAGGAGGGACTAGCCTCTACGAGCAGTACTTC.